What follows are 21 T cell receptor beta chains derived from one specimen sequenced in a study of blood T cell repertoires in COVID-19. TCRdb's table, derived via immunoSEQ multiplex PCR, lists solely in-frame clones and lacks some. The sample includes 200,000 to 250,000 clones, approximately 82% of them seen just once. Sequencing was performed on PBMCs or T cells enriched from blood (not recorded which). The receptors were sampled from a man aged 40-49 years who had recovered from COVID-19.

The chain recombines TRBV11-2 with TRBJ1-2; no definite D call. The CDR3 has 14 residues. V was pared by 6 bases and J by 4 bases, with 15 bases between. Germline lookup yields CDR1 SGHAT and CDR2 FQNNGV. Here the CDR3 reads CASSLARARYGYTF. Here the CDR3 DNA reads TGTGCCAGCAGTCTAGCAAGGGCTCGCTATGGCTACACCTTC.

The chain is built from TRBV7-2 and TRBJ1-4; a possible D gene is TRBD1 (6 bases). Per the germline V gene, CDR1 is SGHTA and CDR2 is FQGNSA. This CDR3 spans 17 amino acids. Trimming took off 0 bases at V and 7 bases at J, with 18 bases between the two ends. The DNA of the CDR3 is TGTGCCAGCAGCTTAGCGTCCTCCATGCAGGGGAGTGAAAAACTGTTTTTT. Protein product: CASSLASSMQGSEKLFF.

V and J are TRBV18 and TRBJ1-5; D may be TRBD1 (5 bases). V was shortened by 5 bases and J by 3 bases, with 8 bases between the two germline ends. The CDR3 length is 13 residues. Germline V gene sequence: CDR1 KGHSH, CDR2 LQKENI. The CDR3 spells CASSLTDNQPQHF. CDR3 bases: TGTGCCAGCTCATTGACAGACAATCAGCCCCAGCATTTT.

V and J are TRBV5-6 and TRBJ2-7; TRBD2 aligns across 12 bases. Germline V gene lookup returns CDR1 SGHDT and CDR2 YYEEEE. With 2 bases clipped from V and 7 bases from J, the junction kept 10 bases outside the gene matches. The CDR3 sequence is 16 residues long. The CDR3 DNA follows: TGTGCCAGCAGCTTCTTCCTGACTAGCGGGGGCTGGGAGCAGTACTTC. It translates to CASSFFLTSGGWEQYF.

The V call is TRBV7-2, the J call TRBJ2-3; TRBD2 agrees at 12 bases. Trimming cost V 1 base and J 4 bases; bases outside gene matches: 3. CDR3 length: 16 residues. The V gene's germline CDR1 is SGHTA and CDR2 FQGNSA. CDR3 protein: CASSLETSGGADTQYF. In nucleotides, the CDR3 is TGTGCCAGCAGCTTAGAGACTAGCGGGGGTGCAGATACGCAGTATTTT.

The V and J genes are TRBV28 and TRBJ1-2, with 8 bases fitting TRBD1. From germline, CDR1 is MDHEN and CDR2 SYDVKM. This CDR3 is built from 12 residues. Losses at the gene ends were 5 bases for V and 5 bases for J; bases not matched to a gene: 1. The CDR3 reads CASSGDRYGYTF. The CDR3 DNA reads as TGTGCCAGCAGTGGGGACAGGTATGGCTACACCTTC.

J is TRBJ1-6 and V is TRBV14; a weak D match, TRBD1 (5 bases). Trimming took off 1 base at V and 9 bases at J, with 16 bases between the two ends. CDR3 length: 16 residues. Germline V lookup: CDR1 SGHDN, CDR2 FVKESK. This CDR3 reads CASSQGSRAAGSPLHF. The CDR3 DNA reads TGTGCCAGCAGCCAAGGAAGCAGGGCCGCAGGTTCACCCCTCCACTTT.

A remark on this clone: A single base separates this from a much larger clone, so it may be a read error. The V gene is TRBV5-4, the J gene TRBJ1-2; D uncertain. The CDR3 is 15 amino acids. Germline V gene data show CDR1 as SGHNT and CDR2 as YYREEE (reference sequence). V was shortened by 0 bases and J by 0 bases, with 9 bases between the two germline ends. CDR3 DNA: TGTGCCAGCAGCTTGGCCGGAGGAGCTAACTATGGCTACACCTTC. Its translation is CASSLAGGANYGYTF.

Remarks on this clone: The junction does not match germline at one end; this may be a read error. The gene calls are TRBV2 and TRBJ1-2; weak D call: TRBD1 (5 bases). This CDR3 is 14 amino acids long. Germline-derived CDR1 and CDR2 are SNHLY and FYNNEI. In nucleotides, the CDR3 is TGTGCCAGCAGGGAAGACAGCCTCCTCTATGGCTACACCTTC. Protein sequence: CASREDSLLYGYTF.

The V call is TRBV5-1, the J call TRBJ2-7, with 9 bases matching TRBD1. The CDR3 covers 16 residues. J gave up 0 bases and V 3 bases, and 7 bases lay outside the gene matches. CDR1 and CDR2 (germline): SGHRS, YFSETQ. CDR3 protein: CASSSGPTGGSYEQYF. The CDR3 DNA follows: TGCGCCAGCAGCTCGGGCCCGACAGGGGGCTCCTACGAGCAGTACTTC.

For this clone: The same CDR3 is also encoded by other DNA sequences in this sample. The J gene is TRBJ2-5, the V gene TRBV28, with D possibly matching TRBD2 (5 bases). Germline-derived CDR1 and CDR2 are MDHEN and SYDVKM. V was shortened by 6 bases and J by 4 bases, with 12 bases between the two germline ends. This CDR3 comprises 13 residues. The chain's CDR3 is CASSPPGRETQYF. DNA for the CDR3: TGTGCCAGCAGCCCCCCTGGGAGAGAGACCCAGTACTTC.

This chain uses TRBV7-3 with TRBJ2-7; 7 bases map to TRBD1. The trim removed 5 bases at V and 6 bases at J, leaving 13 bases unmatched. Germline values: CDR1 SGHTA, CDR2 FQGTGA. CDR3 length equals 15 residues. CDR3 sequence (DNA): TGTGCCAGCAGCCCTCAAGGGACAGCTCAGCGCGAGCAGTACTTC. Residues: CASSPQGTAQREQYF.

This chain connects TRBV5-1 to TRBJ2-7, with 9 bases matching TRBD2. The CDR3 has 15 amino acids. The germline gives CDR1 SGHRS, CDR2 YFSETQ. Trimming cost V 0 bases and J 2 bases; bases outside gene matches: 3. In nucleotides, the CDR3 is TGCGCCAGCAGCTTGGAAGCGGGGGGAGCCTACGAGCAGTACTTC. Protein product: CASSLEAGGAYEQYF.

The chain uses TRBV28 and TRBJ1-2, with D possibly matching TRBD1 (6 bases). V lost 11 bases and J lost 2, with 15 bases in between. Germline V lookup: CDR1 MDHEN, CDR2 SYDVKM. The CDR3 consists of 13 residues. The CDR3 is CASTGQPNYGYTF. In DNA, the CDR3 is TGTGCCTCGACCGGACAGCCCAACTATGGCTACACCTTC.

The V and J genes are TRBV9 and TRBJ1-1; D is undetermined. Germline V gene sequence: CDR1 SGDLS, CDR2 YYNGEE. There are 14 residues in the CDR3. Trimming took 0 bases from V and 3 from J, leaving 9 bases between them. CDR3 amino acids: CASSVAHGDTEAFF. DNA for the CDR3: TGTGCCAGCAGCGTAGCCCATGGAGACACTGAAGCTTTCTTT.

CDR3 loop: CASKGGTNTGELFF. The CDR3, as DNA: TGTGCCAGCAAAGGGGGTACGAACACCGGGGAGCTGTTTTTT. The rearrangement joins TRBV27 to TRBJ2-2, with a possible D match to TRBD1 (6 bases). The V and J ends lost 7 bases and 0 bases respectively, with 9 bases between them. The CDR3 covers 14 residues. In germline, CDR1 is MNHEY, CDR2 SMNVEV (reference sequence).

The V call is TRBV28, the J call TRBJ2-5; tentative D call: TRBD1 (5 bases). CDR1 MDHEN and CDR2 SYDVKM come from the germline V gene. This CDR3 has 13 residues. V lost 3 bases, J lost 7 bases, and 12 bases lay in between. The CDR3 nucleotides are TGTGCCAGCAGTTTTTCCCCCCAGGGGACCCAGTACTTC. Its protein is CASSFSPQGTQYF.

This chain uses TRBV6-1 with TRBJ2-7, with 8 bases identical to TRBD2. With V trimmed by 0 bases and J by 3 bases, 4 bases remained unmatched. CDR3 size: 15 residues. Germline CDR1 is MNHNS and CDR2 is SASEGT. The chain's CDR3 is CASSEAGAGGYEQYF. The DNA for the CDR3 is TGTGCCAGCAGTGAAGCCGGTGCGGGAGGCTACGAGCAGTACTTC.

The CDR3 sequence is CASGGQGVNTIYF. The DNA for the CDR3 is TGTGCCAGCGGGGGCCAGGGGGTGAACACCATATATTTT. The rearrangement uses TRBV9 and TRBJ1-3, with TRBD1 identical over 7 bases. The junction had 8 bases not matched to a gene; V was cut back by 7 bases and J by 7 bases. Germline V gene sequence: CDR1 SGDLS, CDR2 YYNGEE. This CDR3 is built from 13 residues. Full variable domain (rest looked up from reference TRBV9 and TRBJ1-3): DSGVTQTPKHLITATGQRVTLRCSPRSGDLSVYWYQQSLDQGLQFLIQYYNGEERAKGNILERFSAQQFPDLHSELNLSSLELGDSALYFCASGGQGVNTIYFGEGSWLTVV.

CDR3 DNA sequence: TGCGCCAGCAGCTTAAGACTAGGGAACACCGGGGAGCTGTTTTTT. Residues: CASSLRLGNTGELFF. The chain couples TRBV5-1 to TRBJ2-2, with D perhaps matching TRBD2 (6 bases). This CDR3 has 15 amino acids. V was cut by 2 bases and J by 1 base, with 9 bases left in between. Per the germline V gene, CDR1 is SGHRS and CDR2 is YFSETQ.

The V and J genes are TRBV19 and TRBJ1-3, with D uncertain. V lost 5 bases and J lost 0, with 17 bases in between. The CDR3 has 17 amino acids. Looked up from germline, CDR1 is LNHDA and CDR2 is SQIVND (reference sequence). CDR3 DNA sequence: TGTGCCAGTAGTCCGAGGGCGCAGAACCCCTCTGGAAACACCATATATTTT. It encodes CASSPRAQNPSGNTIYF.